These 14 T cell receptor beta chains were sequenced from one sample in a study of blood T cell repertoires in COVID-19. The assay was immunoSEQ multiplex PCR, and TCRdb's table has in-frame clones only and misses some. The table has some 180,000 clones, roughly 76% seen once; the top ten hold less than 15%. Specimen: peripheral blood. These TCRs come from a woman of 80 years or more with COVID-19, enrolled during active disease.

This chain uses TRBV28 with TRBJ2-1, with TRBD1 matching over 8 bases. J lost 3 bases, V lost 8 bases, and 12 bases had no gene match. This CDR3 is built from 16 residues. Per germline, CDR1 MDHEN and CDR2 SYDVKM. CDR3 loop: CASLLDGTGGYNEQFF. CDR3 nucleotides: TGTGCCAGCCTACTAGACGGGACAGGAGGCTACAATGAGCAGTTCTTC. Together with reference TRBV28 and TRBJ2-1, the CDR3 gives the full variable domain: DVKVTQSSRYLVKRTGEKVFLECVQDMDHENMFWYRQDPGLGLRLIYFSYDVKMKEKGDIPEGYSVSREKKERFSLILESASTNQTSMYLCASLLDGTGGYNEQFFGPGTRLTVL.

This clone was observed a single time. This sequence joins TRBV7-2 and TRBJ2-1; tentative D call: TRBD1 (5 bases). Germline V gene sequence: CDR1 SGHTA, CDR2 FQGNSA. The V end lost 4 bases, the J end lost 2 bases, and 9 bases lay between the germline ends. This CDR3 is built from 14 residues. The chain's CDR3 is CASSYDSPYNEQFF. The CDR3 DNA follows: TGTGCCAGCAGCTATGACAGCCCCTACAATGAGCAGTTCTTC.

This clone is a singleton in its sample. The chain links TRBV9 to TRBJ1-6; the match to TRBD1 covers 8 bases. V gave up 2 bases and J gave up 2 bases; unmatched junction bases: 6. From germline, CDR1 is SGDLS and CDR2 YYNGEE. The CDR3 spans 17 residues. This CDR3 is CASSVRQGRPYNSPLHF. The CDR3 DNA reads TGTGCCAGCAGCGTTAGACAGGGGAGGCCCTATAATTCACCCCTCCACTTT.

This clone occurred once. Since a much larger clone is just one base distant, this may be a read error. Different DNA sequences within this sample yield the same CDR3. The J gene is TRBJ2-7, the V gene TRBV20-1, with TRBD1 as a possible D gene (6 bases). V was clipped by 6 bases and J by 3 bases, with 9 bases between them. This CDR3 contains 11 residues. Germline lookup yields CDR1 DFQATT and CDR2 SNEGSKA (reference sequence). The CDR3 protein is CSALQGYEQYF. In DNA, the CDR3 is TGCAGTGCCTTACAGGGCTACGAGCAGTACTTC.

The chain has TRBV7-3 and TRBJ2-1; 9 nucleotides match TRBD1. The CDR3 sequence is 14 residues long. Unmatched junction bases numbered 5, after V lost 4 bases and J lost 7 bases. Germline CDR1 SGHTA, CDR2 FQGTGA. As DNA, the CDR3 is TGTGCCAGCAGCTCCGGACAGGGGAGAAATGAGCAGTTCTTC. Protein product: CASSSGQGRNEQFF.

V usage is TRBV11-2 and J usage is TRBJ2-1; TRBD2 might be the D (6 bases). V lost 3 bases to trimming and J lost 4 bases, with 13 bases between them. The CDR3 contains 15 residues. CDR1 is SGHAT and CDR2 is FQNNGV in the germline V gene. DNA of the CDR3: TGTGCCAGCAGCTTTCTGGCTAGCGTATACAATGAGCAGTTCTTC. The encoded protein is CASSFLASVYNEQFF.

A note on this clone: Because the CDR3's place on the DNA is in doubt, the DNA is left out and the CDR3 is given as listed by TCRdb. This chain's CDR3 is CASSLWVGRGILF. The rearrangement uses TRBV27 and TRBJ1-2. The CDR3 totals 13 residues, both ends included. The germline V gene encodes CDR1 MNHEY and CDR2 SMNVEV (reference sequence).

The V and J genes are TRBV6-1 and TRBJ2-1; a possible D gene is TRBD1 (5 bases). The CDR3 consists of 14 residues. Germline V lookup: CDR1 MNHNS, CDR2 SASEGT. Trimming cost V 2 bases and J 5 bases, with 10 bases left between them. CDR3 in amino acids: CASSEWPGNNEQFF. In DNA, the CDR3 is TGTGCCAGCAGTGAATGGCCAGGGAACAATGAGCAGTTCTTC.

The gene calls are TRBV20-1 and TRBJ1-4, with 7 bases identical to TRBD1. This CDR3 contains 11 residues. From germline, CDR1 is DFQATT and CDR2 SNEGSKA (reference sequence). CDR3 region: CSGTENEKLFF. In DNA form, the CDR3 reads TGCAGCGGGACAGAAAATGAAAAACTGTTTTTT.

V is TRBV6-2 or TRBV6-3 and J is TRBJ2-5; D not certain. The CDR3 sequence is 11 residues long. Trimming pared 2 bases from V and 5 bases from J, leaving 3 bases between. CDR1 and CDR2 from the germline V gene are MNHEY and SVGEGT. CDR3 in amino acids: CASSYTETQYF. The CDR3 DNA sequence: TGTGCCAGCAGTTACACTGAGACCCAGTACTTC.

The V and J genes are TRBV7-2 and TRBJ2-2, with TRBD2 identical over 13 bases. V trimming: 5 bases; J trimming: 4 bases; junction bases outside the gene matches: 7. Looked up from germline, CDR1 is SGHTA and CDR2 is FQGNSA. The CDR3 is made up of 17 amino acids. The CDR3 DNA reads as TGTGCCAGCAGCCAAACTAGCGGGAGGGCCGGCACCGGGGAGCTGTTTTTT. Amino acids: CASSQTSGRAGTGELFF.

V and J are TRBV7-8 and TRBJ1-2; 7 bases are shared with TRBD1. Germline CDR1 reads SGHVS; CDR2 reads FQNEAQ. Trimming removed 5 bases from V and 5 bases from J; junction bases left unmatched: 5. The CDR3 covers 13 residues. CDR3 protein: CASSPGTEYGYTF. DNA for the CDR3: TGTGCCAGCAGCCCCGGGACAGAATATGGCTACACCTTC.

V and J are TRBV5-6 and TRBJ2-7, with TRBD2 matching over 10 bases. This CDR3 contains 15 residues. The V gene's germline CDR1 is SGHDT and CDR2 YYEEEE. Unmatched junction bases numbered 9, after V lost 4 bases and J lost 5 bases. The CDR3 reads CASSPQSGGAHEQYF. The DNA for the CDR3 is TGTGCCAGCAGCCCCCAAAGCGGGGGGGCCCACGAGCAGTACTTC.

The chain is built from TRBV5-1 and TRBJ2-7; D uncertain. The V gene's germline CDR1 is SGHRS and CDR2 YFSETQ. This CDR3 is built from 13 residues. Trimming left V 6 bases short and J 1 base short, with 11 bases between. The CDR3 DNA sequence: TGCGCCAGCAAAAAAGACATTTCCTACGAGCAGTACTTC. Translation gives CASKKDISYEQYF.